Each of the 32 T cell receptor beta chains below was sequenced from the same sample in a study of shared clonotypes between healthy human individuals. Libraries were prepared by immunoSEQ multiplex PCR; TCRdb keeps only in-frame clonotypes and omits some of them. The profile shows roughly 2.2 million clones, over 90% of them singletons. Sequenced: naive CD4+ T cells from PBMCs. Subset indicated: CD45RA+ positively selected. The receptors shown here come from a young man in good health. Some clones in this sample may be carry-over from other donors' samples.

V usage is TRBV7-2 and J usage is TRBJ2-7, with TRBD1 matching 11 bases. Germline CDR1 reads SGHTA; CDR2 reads FQGNSA. The CDR3 spans 13 residues. J lost 6 bases, V lost 6 bases, and 4 bases had no gene match. The CDR3 sequence is CASRAGTGGEQYF. The CDR3 DNA follows: TGTGCCAGCAGGGCCGGGACAGGGGGCGAGCAGTACTTC.

The chain combines TRBV6-5 with TRBJ2-1; D perhaps matches TRBD2 (5 bases). This CDR3 is 13 amino acids long. V lost 4 bases, J lost 8 bases, and 12 bases lay in between. Germline V gene data show CDR1 as MNHEY and CDR2 as SVGAGI. DNA for the CDR3: TGTGCCAGCAGTTCCCCTACCGGGGATGAGCAGTTCTTC. Amino acids: CASSSPTGDEQFF.

The chain is built from TRBV2 and TRBJ1-2, with TRBD1 matching over 9 bases. Germline CDR1 reads SNHLY; CDR2 reads FYNNEI. There are 21 residues in the CDR3. The V gene end was trimmed by 5 bases and the J gene end by 0 bases; junction bases not matched to a gene: 22. In DNA, the CDR3 is TGTGCCAGCAGTCGGGACAGGGCTATCGAACACTCAAGTCGATCTAACTATGGCTACACCTTC. This encodes CASSRDRAIEHSSRSNYGYTF.

In regard to this clone: Other DNA sequences from this sample encode an identical CDR3 as well. The rearrangement links TRBV5-4 to TRBJ2-7, with D hard to call. Germline assignment: CDR1 SGHNT and CDR2 YYREEE (reference sequence). The ends were cut back, 2 bases at V and 4 bases at J, with 4 bases in the middle. The CDR3 is 11 residues long. The chain's CDR3 is CASSFLYEQYF. DNA of the CDR3: TGTGCCAGCAGCTTTTTGTACGAGCAGTACTTC.

In the case of this clone: The same CDR3 also results from other DNA sequences found in this sample. The chain is built from TRBV7-2 and TRBJ2-5; D is ambiguous. Germline V gene data show CDR1 as SGHTA and CDR2 as FQGNSA. This CDR3 has 13 residues. Trimming pared 5 bases from V and 1 base from J, leaving 8 bases between. CDR3: CASSRASQETQYF. The CDR3 DNA is TGTGCCAGCAGCCGCGCGAGCCAAGAGACCCAGTACTTC. Full variable domain (outside the CDR3, taken from reference TRBV7-2 and TRBJ2-5): GAGVSQSPSNKVTEKGKDVELRCDPISGHTALYWYRQSLGQGLEFLIYFQGNSAPDKSGLPSDRFSAERTGGSVSTLTIQRTQQEDSAVYLCASSRASQETQYFGPGTRLLVL.

The genes are TRBV7-2 and TRBJ1-1, with 8 bases fitting TRBD1. The CDR3 is 15 amino acids. With 0 bases clipped from V and 7 bases from J, the junction kept 7 bases outside the gene matches. Germline V gives CDR1 SGHTA, CDR2 FQGNSA. The CDR3 region has the DNA TGTGCCAGCAGCTTAGCCCCTCGAGGACAGGGTGAAGCTTTCTTT. Translating gives CASSLAPRGQGEAFF.

V and J are TRBV10-3 and TRBJ2-7; 7 nucleotides match TRBD1. The CDR3 extends over 15 amino acids. Per germline, CDR1 ENHRY and CDR2 SYGVKD. Trimming removed 3 bases from V and 2 bases from J; junction bases left unmatched: 7. CDR3 loop: CAISEPFRGTYEQYF. The CDR3 DNA reads as TGTGCCATCAGTGAACCCTTCAGGGGGACCTACGAGCAGTACTTC.

Concerning this clone itself: This sample includes further DNA sequences coding for the same CDR3. The chain couples TRBV5-1 to TRBJ2-1; 11 nucleotides align to TRBD2. Germline CDR1 and CDR2: SGHRS and YFSETQ. The CDR3 is 16 residues long. The trim removed 2 bases at V and 0 bases at J, leaving 1 base unmatched. In nucleotides, the CDR3 is TGCGCCAGCAGCTTCGGACTAGCGGGCTCCTACAATGAGCAGTTCTTC. Its protein product is CASSFGLAGSYNEQFF.

This clone was observed a single time. This chain uses TRBV5-1 with TRBJ2-2, with D possibly matching TRBD1 (5 bases). The CDR3 is 14 residues long. Per germline, CDR1 SGHRS and CDR2 YFSETQ. V lost 0 bases to trimming and J lost 8 bases, with 11 bases between them. The CDR3 spells CASSLDQGSGELFF. CDR3 coding DNA: TGCGCCAGCAGCTTGGATCAGGGTTCAGGGGAGCTGTTTTTT.

This chain uses TRBV6-5 with TRBJ1-1; possibly TRBD1 for D (5 bases). V was clipped by 1 base and J by 7 bases, with 7 bases between them. In germline, CDR1 is MNHEY, CDR2 SVGAGI. The CDR3 runs to 12 residues. The CDR3 bases are TGTGCCAGCAGTTACTTCGGGGGTGAAGCTTTCTTT. Its translation is CASSYFGGEAFF.

The chain carries TRBV28 and TRBJ2-5, with 8 bases that match TRBD2. This CDR3 comprises 15 residues. The germline V gene encodes CDR1 MDHEN and CDR2 SYDVKM. V was pared by 6 bases and J by 9 bases, with 15 bases of the junction left unmatched. The CDR3 is CASSQVAGLDLAQYF. The CDR3 nucleotides read TGTGCCAGCAGCCAAGTAGCGGGATTAGATTTAGCCCAGTACTTC. The variable domain in full, with the rest retrieved from reference TRBV28 and TRBJ2-5, is DVKVTQSSRYLVKRTGEKVFLECVQDMDHENMFWYRQDPGLGLRLIYFSYDVKMKEKGDIPEGYSVSREKKERFSLILESASTNQTSMYLCASSQVAGLDLAQYFGPGTRLLVL.

Comment on this clone: The junction differs from germline at one of its ends, possibly a read error. Other nucleotide sequences from this sample produce the same CDR3. The chain recombines TRBV5-1 with TRBJ2-2, with 8 bases fitting TRBD1. CDR1 is SGHRS, CDR2 YFSETQ, per germline. The CDR3 loop spans 16 amino acids. DNA for the CDR3: TGCGCCAGCAGCTTGGGACAGGGGACGAATACCGGGGAGCTGTTTTTT. This gives the protein CASSLGQGTNTGELFF.

The V call is TRBV25-1, the J call TRBJ2-7; 8 bases align to TRBD1. J was trimmed by 2 bases and V by 3 bases; bases with no gene match: 6. Germline values: CDR1 MGHDK, CDR2 SYGVNS. The CDR3 extends over 15 amino acids. Here the CDR3 reads CASSEVGQGPYEQYF. The CDR3 DNA reads as TGTGCCAGCAGTGAGGTTGGACAGGGCCCCTACGAGCAGTACTTC.

V usage is TRBV28 and J usage is TRBJ1-5; D not certain. In germline, CDR1 is MDHEN, CDR2 SYDVKM. The germline V and J ends were trimmed by 5 bases and 0 bases, with 11 bases remaining between them. The CDR3 is made up of 15 amino acids. Here the CDR3 DNA reads TGTGCCAGCAGTAAGAACTGGGGTAGCAATCAGCCCCAGCATTTT. Translating it yields CASSKNWGSNQPQHF.

Concerning this clone: Other DNA sequences within the sample encode an identical CDR3. V and J are TRBV25-1 and TRBJ2-3; D gene ambiguous. The V and J ends lost 1 base and 5 bases respectively, with 4 bases between them. The CDR3 consists of 12 residues. From germline, CDR1 is MGHDK and CDR2 SYGVNS. The CDR3: CASSESRDTQYF. The CDR3 DNA is TGTGCCAGCAGTGAATCCAGAGATACGCAGTATTTT.

This chain joins TRBV10-3 and TRBJ2-1, with D uncertain. In germline, CDR1 is ENHRY, CDR2 SYGVKD. The CDR3 consists of 15 residues. V lost 3 bases and J 6 bases, leaving 15 bases between the germline ends. CDR3 nucleotide sequence: TGTGCCATCAGTGATCTTGGCCCCCGATTCAATGAGCAGTTCTTC. This translates into CAISDLGPRFNEQFF.

The chain links TRBV5-1 to TRBJ1-1; D unresolved. The CDR3 is 15 amino acids. Trimming took 4 bases from V and 10 from J, leaving 23 bases between them. The germline gives CDR1 SGHRS, CDR2 YFSETQ. Here the CDR3 reads CASSETGSTDLGAFF. The CDR3 DNA follows: TGCGCCAGCAGCGAAACGGGGAGCACTGATCTGGGAGCTTTCTTT.

J is TRBJ1-5 and V is TRBV18, with TRBD1 matching 11 bases. After removal of 4 bases from V and 1 base from J, the junction contained 12 bases not matched to a gene. Germline V gene data show CDR1 as KGHSH and CDR2 as LQKENI. The CDR3 spans 19 residues. CDR3 region: CASSLRGQGDSGSNQPQHF. CDR3 in DNA: TGTGCCAGCTCACTAAGGGGACAGGGGGATTCGGGGAGCAATCAGCCCCAGCATTTT.

The chain uses TRBV5-6 and TRBJ2-5; 9 bases align to TRBD1. Germline-derived CDR1 and CDR2 are SGHDT and YYEEEE. The junction had 11 bases not matched to a gene; V was cut back by 3 bases and J by 5 bases. This CDR3 spans 16 amino acids. CDR3 nucleotide sequence: TGTGCCAGCAGCTATGGACAGGGGTTGGGGCGTGAGACCCAGTACTTC. This encodes CASSYGQGLGRETQYF.

This clone is a singleton in its sample. This sequence joins TRBV30 and TRBJ1-1, with D unresolved. The V gene lost 4 bases and the J gene lost 0 bases, with 9 bases spanning the gap. This CDR3 spans 13 amino acids. Germline V gene data show CDR1 as GTSNPN and CDR2 as SVGIG (reference sequence). CDR3 sequence (DNA): TGTGCCTGGAATCCCGGGATGAACACTGAAGCTTTCTTT. Protein: CAWNPGMNTEAFF.

V usage is TRBV29-1 and J usage is TRBJ2-3; D is undetermined. The CDR3 loop spans 12 amino acids. Per the germline V gene, CDR1 is SQVTM and CDR2 is ANQGSEA. Deletions cut 5 bases from V and 3 bases from J, with 9 bases between. The CDR3 region is CSVPVPTDTQYF. CDR3 nucleotides: TGCAGCGTTCCGGTACCGACAGATACGCAGTATTTT.

Comment on this clone: Distinct nucleotide sequences in the sample also encode this CDR3. The rearrangement links TRBV7-9 to TRBJ1-2; D is unresolved. This CDR3 spans 13 amino acids. Germline values: CDR1 SEHNR, CDR2 FQNEAQ (reference sequence). Trimming pared 5 bases from V and 3 bases from J, leaving 10 bases between. DNA of the CDR3: TGTGCCAGCAGCCCAGGCGGTGACTATGGCTACACCTTC. Translation gives CASSPGGDYGYTF.

For the CDR3, the DNA is TGCAGCGTTGATCGTTTAGGGAACCAAGAGACCCAGTACTTC. Encoded protein: CSVDRLGNQETQYF. V gene TRBV29-1 combines with J gene TRBJ2-5; D unclear. Per the germline V gene, CDR1 is SQVTM and CDR2 is ANQGSEA. Trimming pared 3 bases from V and 0 bases from J, leaving 11 bases between. This CDR3 has 14 residues.

The rearrangement uses TRBV7-2 and TRBJ2-3; either TRBD1 or TRBD2 may fit D (6 bases each). The V end lost 3 bases, the J end lost 6 bases, and 10 bases lay between the germline ends. This CDR3 contains 13 residues. Germline lookup yields CDR1 SGHTA and CDR2 FQGNSA. The CDR3 DNA reads as TGTGCCAGCAGCTTCGGGGGCCGGGATACGCAGTATTTT. Protein sequence: CASSFGGRDTQYF.

The V gene is TRBV2, the J gene TRBJ2-2, with D uncertain. The CDR3 is made up of 15 amino acids. CDR1 is SNHLY, CDR2 FYNNEI, per germline. Between the trimmed V and J ends, which lost 4 bases and 4 bases, there was a span of 13 bases. The CDR3 nucleotides are TGTGCCAGCAGTGTTGATAGGGTGGCCACCGGGGAGCTGTTTTTT. Translating gives CASSVDRVATGELFF.

The V gene is TRBV28, the J gene TRBJ1-2; D ambiguous. CDR3 size: 13 residues. The V gene's germline CDR1 is MDHEN and CDR2 SYDVKM. V gave up 3 bases and J gave up 6 bases, with 11 bases separating them. CDR3 in amino acids: CASSLGRTNGYTF. CDR3 coding DNA: TGTGCCAGCAGTTTGGGCAGGACGAATGGCTACACCTTC.

The genes are TRBV5-4 and TRBJ2-5; perhaps TRBD1 as D (7 bases). Trimming stripped 6 bases from V and 5 bases from J, with 17 bases between. CDR3 length: 14 amino acids. CDR1 is SGHNT, CDR2 YYREEE, per germline (reference sequence). The CDR3 spells CASTPQGGGETQYF. Written as DNA, the CDR3 is TGTGCCAGCACCCCGCAGGGGGGCGGGGAGACCCAGTACTTC. The variable domain in full, with the rest retrieved from reference TRBV5-4 and TRBJ2-5, is ETGVTQSPTHLIKTRGQQVTLRCSSQSGHNTVSWYQQALGQGPQFIFQYYREEENGRGNFPPRFSGLQFPNYSSELNVNALELDDSALYLCASTPQGGGETQYFGPGTRLLVL.

V gene TRBV20-1 combines with J gene TRBJ2-1; 8 positions match TRBD1. From germline, CDR1 is DFQATT and CDR2 SNEGSKA (reference sequence). The CDR3 runs to 11 residues. V lost 0 bases to trimming and J lost 15 bases; unmatched junction nucleotides: 4. The CDR3 reads CSARDPDRGFF. The CDR3, as DNA: TGCAGTGCTAGAGACCCAGACAGGGGGTTCTTC.

This chain joins TRBV5-6 and TRBJ2-7, with TRBD2 identical over 8 bases. This CDR3 has 15 residues. Germline V gene sequence: CDR1 SGHDT, CDR2 YYEEEE. Trimming at V came to 1 base and at J to 3 bases, leaving 6 bases not matched to a gene. The CDR3 spells CASSLNPGGVYEQYF. The CDR3 bases are TGTGCCAGCAGCTTGAATCCGGGAGGGGTCTACGAGCAGTACTTC.

This clone was found once. This chain uses TRBV21-1 with TRBJ2-7; the D call of TRBD1 is as the table states it, not checked on the DNA. TRBV21-1 is noted as a pseudogene. CDR3 length: 19 amino acids. The CDR3 DNA sequence: TGTGCCAGCACCTTTAGGACAGGGGACTTCCCCGGCTGGGACTACGAGCAGTACTTC. This codes for CASTFRTGDFPGWDYEQYF.

V and J are TRBV20-1 and TRBJ2-1; D call uncertain. Trimming left V 5 bases short and J 10 bases short, with 9 bases between. The CDR3 runs 10 residues. Germline V gene sequence: CDR1 DFQATT, CDR2 SNEGSKA (reference sequence). In DNA form, the CDR3 reads TGCAGTGCTGACACTGGGGAGCAGTTCTTC. Amino acids: CSADTGEQFF.

Comments on this clone: One end of the junction is discordant with germline, which a read error may explain. The chain recombines TRBV30 with TRBJ2-6; the D call may be TRBD1 or TRBD2 (6 bases each). Germline V lookup: CDR1 GTSNPN, CDR2 SVGIG (reference sequence). There are 15 residues in the CDR3. CDR3 nucleotides: TGTGCCTGGCTGGGGGGCAGCTCTGGGGCCAACGTCCCGACTTTC. Translation: CAWLGGSSGANVPTF.